This entry lists 12 T cell receptor beta chains sequenced from one sample in a study of human T cells and chemical hapten exposure. Specified time point: patch test 3, about 24 weeks after DPC sensitization. Specified treatment: therapeutic diphenylcyclopropenone sensitization with weekly scalp DPC. Each CDR3 protein gets one entry after TCRdb re-called the RACE reads with MiXCR. The sample shows roughly 130,000 distinct CDR3 sequences, approximately 11% of them seen only once. This specimen consisted of whole blood, obtained in connection with sensitization to the hapten diphenylcyclopropenone (DPC). Every receptor here comes from a woman in her fifties or sixties with alopecia areata. Some clones in this sample may be carry-over from other donors' samples.

In its sample, this clonotype was seen a few times. The chain employs TRBV7-6 and TRBJ2-3; D is unresolved. The germline CDR1 and CDR2 sequences are SGHVS and FNYEAQ. Trimming left V 1 base short and J 4 bases short, with 9 bases between. The CDR3 sequence is 14 residues long. As DNA, the CDR3 is TGTGCCAGCAGCTTAGTAGCCGGGCCAGATACGCAGTATTTT. This encodes CASSLVAGPDTQYF.

This clonotype was counted between two and nine times. The rearrangement links TRBV3-1 to TRBJ1-2, with a possible D match to TRBD1 (6 bases). Trimming shortened V by 4 bases and J by 6 bases, and 18 bases separated the two germline ends. CDR1 is LGHDT, CDR2 YNNKEL, per germline (reference sequence). The CDR3 sequence is 15 residues long. The CDR3 loop reads CASSRAGTREDGYTF. CDR3 DNA sequence: TGTGCCAGCAGCCGCGCCGGGACAAGAGAAGATGGCTACACCTTC. Complete variable domain (other parts from reference TRBV3-1 and TRBJ1-2): DTAVSQTPKYLVTQMGNDKSIKCEQNLGHDTMYWYKQDSKKFLKIMFSYNNKELIINETVPNRFSPKSPDKAHLNLHINSLELGDSAVYFCASSRAGTREDGYTFGSGTRLTVV.

This clonotype showed up just a few times. The J gene is TRBJ2-6, the V gene TRBV2; 7 bases match TRBD1. With 6 bases clipped from V and 2 bases from J, the junction kept 4 bases outside the gene matches. CDR3 length: 15 residues. Per the germline V gene, CDR1 is SNHLY and CDR2 is FYNNEI. The CDR3 here is CASRIDRAGANVLTF. The DNA of the CDR3 is TGTGCCAGCAGGATAGACAGGGCTGGGGCCAACGTCCTGACTTTC.

This chain joins TRBV6-1 and TRBJ1-1; TRBD1 matches 7 bases. This CDR3 region has 15 residues. V shed 4 bases and J 1 base; nucleotides not matched to a gene: 6. Germline lookup yields CDR1 MNHNS and CDR2 SASEGT. The CDR3 here is CASSGLGQPNTEAFF. The CDR3 DNA follows: TGTGCCAGCAGTGGCCTGGGACAGCCGAACACTGAAGCTTTCTTT.

The chain is built from TRBV27 and TRBJ2-7, with 10 bases identical to TRBD2. The CDR3 has 14 amino acids. The V segment lost 2 bases and the J segment 6 bases; nucleotides outside the gene matches: 4. Per germline, CDR1 MNHEY and CDR2 SMNVEV (reference sequence). CDR3 nucleotide sequence: TGTGCCAGCAGTTTAGGAGCGGGAGGGATCGAGCAGTACTTC. Amino acids: CASSLGAGGIEQYF.

This clonotype was observed at least ten times. The CDR3 DNA follows: TGCAGTGCTAGGCGAGCGGGCTCATACACCGGGGAGCTGTTTTTT. Translation: CSARRAGSYTGELFF. The chain has TRBV20-1 and TRBJ2-2; tentatively, D is TRBD2 (6 bases). This CDR3 has 15 residues. Germline CDR1 is DFQATT and CDR2 is SNEGSKA (reference sequence). Trimming pared 3 bases from V and 3 bases from J, leaving 14 bases between.

This clonotype has more than one count but fewer than ten. V gene TRBV12-3 or TRBV12-4 combines with J gene TRBJ2-5, with D possibly matching TRBD1 (5 bases). The CDR3 extends over 14 amino acids. V was clipped by 9 bases and J by 5 bases, with 19 bases between them. Here the CDR3 DNA reads TGTGCCAGTGGAATCCAGGCAGGGATGGAGACCCAGTACTTC. This codes for CASGIQAGMETQYF.

This CDR3 reads CASSLVGSGSMHEQFF. DNA of the CDR3: TGTGCCAGCAGCTTAGTTGGTAGCGGTAGCATGCATGAGCAGTTCTTC. The chain joins TRBV7-2 to TRBJ2-1; maybe TRBD2 (6 bases). V was trimmed by 1 base and J by 8 bases, leaving 18 bases between them. The CDR3 extends over 16 amino acids. Germline lookup yields CDR1 SGHTA and CDR2 FQGNSA.

This clonotype was recorded at least ten times. V gene TRBV5-6 combines with J gene TRBJ2-7; 8 bases align to TRBD1. The CDR3 contains 14 residues. Trimming removed 0 bases from V and 2 bases from J; junction bases left unmatched: 1. The V gene's germline CDR1 is SGHDT and CDR2 YYEEEE. The CDR3 DNA reads as TGTGCCAGCAGCTTGGGGGACAGGCCCTACGAGCAGTACTTC. It yields the protein CASSLGDRPYEQYF. The whole variable domain, remainder taken from reference TRBV5-6 and TRBJ2-7, is DAGVTQSPTHLIKTRGQQVTLRCSPKSGHDTVSWYQQALGQGPQFIFQYYEEEERQRGNFPDRFSGHQFPNYSSELNVNALLLGDSALYLCASSLGDRPYEQYFGPGTRLTVT.

There are a few counts of this clonotype. This chain connects TRBV7-9 to TRBJ1-1; 7 bases line up with TRBD1. The CDR3 has 16 residues. After removal of 6 bases from V and 1 base from J, the junction contained 11 bases not matched to a gene. The germline V gene encodes CDR1 SEHNR and CDR2 FQNEAQ (reference sequence). The CDR3 sequence is CASSGTGAGANTEAFF. The CDR3, as DNA: TGTGCCAGCAGTGGAACAGGGGCGGGGGCGAACACTGAAGCTTTCTTT.

This clonotype was seen ten or more times. This rearrangement joins TRBV21-1 to TRBJ2-4; TRBD1 is the table's D call, not checked against the DNA. TRBV21-1 is described as a pseudogene. This CDR3 is built from 16 residues. CDR3 residues: CASSKEGTGRKNIQYF. CDR3 nucleotides: TGTGCCAGCAGCAAGGAAGGGACAGGGAGGAAAAACATTCAGTACTTC.

V usage is TRBV10-3 and J usage is TRBJ1-3; D perhaps matches TRBD1 (5 bases). Germline V lookup: CDR1 ENHRY, CDR2 SYGVKD. CDR3 size: 14 residues. Trimming took 7 bases from V and 4 from J, leaving 14 bases between them. DNA of the CDR3: TGTGCCATCAATTATCAGGGTGACGGAAACACCATATATTTT. This translates into CAINYQGDGNTIYF.